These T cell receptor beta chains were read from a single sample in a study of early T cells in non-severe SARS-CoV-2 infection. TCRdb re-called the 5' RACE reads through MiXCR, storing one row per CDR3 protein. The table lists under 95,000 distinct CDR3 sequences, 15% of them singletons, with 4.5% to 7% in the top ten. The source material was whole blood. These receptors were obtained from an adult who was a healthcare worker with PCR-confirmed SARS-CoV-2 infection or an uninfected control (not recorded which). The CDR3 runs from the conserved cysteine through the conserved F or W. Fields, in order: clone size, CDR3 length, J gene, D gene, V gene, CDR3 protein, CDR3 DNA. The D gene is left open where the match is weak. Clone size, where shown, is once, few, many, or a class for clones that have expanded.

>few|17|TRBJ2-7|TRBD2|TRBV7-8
CASSSTLASGRIYEQYF
TGTGCCAGCAGCTCAACTCTAGCTTCCGGGAGGATCTACGAGCAGTACTTC
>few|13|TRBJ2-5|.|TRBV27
CASSLTGLETQYF
TGTGCCAGCAGTTTAACGGGTTTGGAGACCCAGTACTTC
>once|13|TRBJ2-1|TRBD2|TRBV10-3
CASGTSKMDEQFF
TGTGCCTCCGGGACTAGCAAGATGGATGAGCAGTTCTTC
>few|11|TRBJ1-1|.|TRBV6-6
CASSPGQEAFF
TGTGCCAGCAGCCCGGGACAAGAAGCTTTCTTT
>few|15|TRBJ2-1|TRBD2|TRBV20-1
CSATPLAGVLDEQFF
TGCAGTGCTACTCCACTAGCGGGAGTTTTGGATGAGCAGTTCTTC
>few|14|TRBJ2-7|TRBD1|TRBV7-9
CASSLAGQGFEQYF
TGTGCCAGCAGCTTAGCGGGACAGGGATTCGAGCAGTACTTC
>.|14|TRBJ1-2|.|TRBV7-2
CASSVDSYLYGYTF
TGTGCCAGCAGCGTGGACAGTTACCTTTATGGCTACACCTTC
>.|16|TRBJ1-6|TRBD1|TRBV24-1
CATRIKGADDNSPLHF
TGTGCCACCAGAATAAAGGGGGCCGATGATAATTCACCCCTCCACTTT
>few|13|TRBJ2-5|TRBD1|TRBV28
CASSLGQEETQYF
TGTGCCAGCAGTTTAGGACAGGAAGAGACCCAGTACTTC
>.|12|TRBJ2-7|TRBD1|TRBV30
CAWSTGAYEQYF
TGTGCCTGGTCGACAGGGGCCTACGAGCAGTACTTC
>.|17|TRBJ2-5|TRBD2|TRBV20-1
CSARPVIAGGSGETQYF
TGCAGTGCTAGACCGGTTATCGCGGGAGGCTCTGGGGAGACCCAGTACTTC
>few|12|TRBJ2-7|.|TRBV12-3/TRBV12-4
CASSRRVYEQYF
TGTGCCAGCTCCCGAAGGGTTTACGAGCAGTACTTC
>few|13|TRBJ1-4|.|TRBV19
CASSMGVGEKLFF
TGTGCCAGTAGTATGGGAGTCGGTGAAAAACTGTTTTTT
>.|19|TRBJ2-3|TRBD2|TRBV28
CASSAPGLAGATSTDTQYF
TGTGCCAGCAGCGCCCCAGGACTAGCGGGGGCCACTAGCACAGATACGCAGTATTTT
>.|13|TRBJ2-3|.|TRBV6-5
CASSYSNQGTQYF
TGTGCCAGCAGTTACTCGAATCAGGGAACGCAGTATTTT
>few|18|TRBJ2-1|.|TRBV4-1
CASSQGWADLHSYNEQFF
TGCGCCAGCAGCCAAGGTTGGGCGGACCTACACTCCTACAATGAGCAGTTCTTC
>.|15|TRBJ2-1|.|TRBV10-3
CAIKGQRAPYNEQFF
TGTGCCATCAAAGGGCAGCGGGCCCCTTACAATGAGCAGTTCTTC
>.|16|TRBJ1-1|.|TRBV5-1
CASSLARDTPNTEAFF
TGCGCCAGCAGTTTAGCGAGGGACACCCCTAACACTGAAGCTTTCTTT
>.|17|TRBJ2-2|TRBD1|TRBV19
CASSFPLGTGITGELFF
TGTGCCAGTAGTTTTCCTTTAGGGACAGGGATCACCGGGGAGCTGTTTTTT
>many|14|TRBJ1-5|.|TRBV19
CASRLVVSNQPQHF
TGTGCCAGCCGACTAGTAGTTAGCAATCAGCCCCAGCATTTT
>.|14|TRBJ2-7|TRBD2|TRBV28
CASSPGLADYEQYF
TGTGCCAGCAGTCCTGGACTAGCGGACTACGAGCAGTACTTC
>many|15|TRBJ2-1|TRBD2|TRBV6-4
CASSEESGRVSEQFF
TGTGCCAGCAGTGAAGAGAGCGGGAGGGTATCGGAGCAGTTCTTC
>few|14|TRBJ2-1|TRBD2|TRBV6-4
CASSGLAGGPEQFF
TGTGCTTCGTCGGGATTGGCGGGAGGCCCCGAGCAGTTCTTC
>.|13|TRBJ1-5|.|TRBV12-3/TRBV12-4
CASSLRGLGPQHF
TGTGCCAGCAGTTTACGGGGACTGGGGCCCCAGCATTTT
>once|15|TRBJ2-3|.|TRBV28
CASSLTGSSTDTQYF
TGTGCCAGCAGTTTGACAGGATCGAGCACAGATACGCAGTATTTT
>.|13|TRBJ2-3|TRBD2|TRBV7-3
CASSPPGGDTQYF
TGTGCCAGCAGCCCCCCGGGGGGAGATACGCAGTATTTT
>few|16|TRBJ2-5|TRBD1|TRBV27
CASSSPAGTGIATQYF
TGTGCCAGCAGCTCGCCGGCCGGGACAGGGATTGCGACCCAGTACTTC
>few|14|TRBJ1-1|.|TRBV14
CASSQDRGLAEAFF
TGTGCCAGCAGCCAAGATCGAGGGTTGGCTGAAGCTTTCTTT
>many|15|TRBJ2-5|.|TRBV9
CASSVELAPEETQYF
TGTGCCAGCAGCGTAGAGCTAGCGCCGGAAGAGACCCAGTACTTC